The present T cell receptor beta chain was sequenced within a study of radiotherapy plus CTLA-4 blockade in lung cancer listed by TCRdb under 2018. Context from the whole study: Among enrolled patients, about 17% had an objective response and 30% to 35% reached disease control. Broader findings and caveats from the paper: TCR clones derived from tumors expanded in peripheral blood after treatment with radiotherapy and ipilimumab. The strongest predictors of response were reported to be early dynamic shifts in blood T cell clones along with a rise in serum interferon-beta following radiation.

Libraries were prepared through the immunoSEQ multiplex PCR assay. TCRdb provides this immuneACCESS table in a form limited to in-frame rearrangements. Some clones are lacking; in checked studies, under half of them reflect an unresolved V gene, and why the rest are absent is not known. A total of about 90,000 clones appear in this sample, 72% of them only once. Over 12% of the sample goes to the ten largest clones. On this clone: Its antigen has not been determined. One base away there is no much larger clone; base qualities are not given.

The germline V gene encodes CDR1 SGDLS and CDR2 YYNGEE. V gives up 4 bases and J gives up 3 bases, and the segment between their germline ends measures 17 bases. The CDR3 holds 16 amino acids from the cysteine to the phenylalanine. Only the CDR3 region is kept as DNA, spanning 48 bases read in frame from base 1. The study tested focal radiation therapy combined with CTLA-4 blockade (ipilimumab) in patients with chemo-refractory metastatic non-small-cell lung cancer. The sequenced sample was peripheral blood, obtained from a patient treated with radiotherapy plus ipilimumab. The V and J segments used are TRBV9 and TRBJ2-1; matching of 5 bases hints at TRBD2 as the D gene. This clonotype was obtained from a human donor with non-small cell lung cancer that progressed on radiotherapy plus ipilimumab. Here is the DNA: TGTGCCAGCAGCTTAAACCCGGGATCCCTCTACAATGAGCAGTTCTTC. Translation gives CASSLNPGSLYNEQFF.